The 26 T cell receptor beta chains listed next were all sequenced from one sample in a study of T cells in localized non-small cell lung cancer. The repertoire was sequenced with immunoSEQ multiplex PCR; TCRdb's copy has only in-frame clones and lacks some. The sample lists 900 to 1,200 clones; around 21% were seen once. This material consisted of normal lung tissue next to the tumor, taken before any cancer treatment. All receptors derive from a man aged 40 to 69 with stage II lung adenocarcinoma.

V and J are TRBV6-1 and TRBJ2-7; 7 positions agree with TRBD2. There are 15 residues in the CDR3. Germline V gene sequence: CDR1 MNHNS, CDR2 SASEGT. The V gene end was trimmed by 0 bases and the J gene end by 3 bases; junction bases not matched to a gene: 5. CDR3 residues: CASSEAPSGVYEQYF. For the CDR3, the DNA is TGTGCCAGCAGTGAAGCGCCCAGCGGGGTCTACGAGCAGTACTTC.

The rearrangement uses TRBV28 and TRBJ2-5; D not certain. CDR3 length equals 14 residues. Trimming removed 6 bases from V and 0 bases from J, with 11 bases in between. Germline V gene data show CDR1 as MDHEN and CDR2 as SYDVKM. The CDR3 DNA is TGTGCCAGCAGGCCAGACGCAAACCAAGAGACCCAGTACTTC. Translation: CASRPDANQETQYF.

This clone was seen a few times. The junction and the germline gene differ at one end; a read error may be behind it. The chain employs TRBV30 and TRBJ1-3, with D possibly being TRBD1 (5 bases). CDR3 length: 14 amino acids. Germline V gene sequence: CDR1 GTSNPN, CDR2 SVGIG (reference sequence). The CDR3 bases are TGTGCCTCGAGTGATCGGGGGGGAGGAAACACCATATATTTT. Its protein is CASSDRGGGNTIYF.

This clone is termed hyperexpanded. DNA of the CDR3: TGTGCCTGGAACTTGGGACAGGTAAACACTGAAGCTTTCTTT. Protein sequence: CAWNLGQVNTEAFF. J is TRBJ1-1 and V is TRBV30, with 8 bases fitting TRBD1. In germline, CDR1 is GTSNPN, CDR2 SVGIG (reference sequence). This CDR3 comprises 14 residues. V shed 4 bases, J shed 2 bases, and the junction held 6 bases outside the gene matches.

This chain connects TRBV6-8 to TRBJ2-2; tentative D call: TRBD1 (6 bases). Trimming pared 6 bases from V and 5 bases from J, leaving 10 bases between. The CDR3 is made up of 13 amino acids. Germline CDR1 and CDR2: MNHGY and SAAAGT. CDR3 residues: CASSPGATGELFF. In DNA form, the CDR3 reads TGTGCCAGCAGCCCAGGGGCAACCGGGGAGCTGTTTTTT.

J is TRBJ2-5 and V is TRBV11-3; TRBD2 agrees at 12 bases. V shed 5 bases, J shed 4 bases, and the junction held 8 bases outside the gene matches. This CDR3 contains 16 residues. The V gene's germline CDR1 is SGHNT and CDR2 YENEEA. The CDR3 nucleotides are TGTGCCAGCAGCCGTCTAGCGGGAGGGCGCGGAGAGACCCAGTACTTC. It is translated as CASSRLAGGRGETQYF. The whole variable domain, remainder taken from reference TRBV11-3 and TRBJ2-5, is EAGVVQSPRYKIIEKKQPVAFWCNPISGHNTLYWYLQNLGQGPELLIRYENEEAVDDSQLPKDRFSAERLKGVDSTLKIQPAELGDSAVYLCASSRLAGGRGETQYFGPGTRLLVL.

The rearrangement uses TRBV18 and TRBJ2-5; 7 nucleotides match TRBD1. V gave up 3 bases and J gave up 5 bases; unmatched junction bases: 3. The germline V gene encodes CDR1 KGHSH and CDR2 LQKENI. This CDR3 is built from 13 residues. The CDR3 loop is CASSPGQRETQYF. Here the CDR3 DNA reads TGTGCCAGCTCACCGGGACAGAGGGAGACCCAGTACTTC.

As for this clone: Other nucleotide sequences in the sample specify the same CDR3. V gene TRBV6-8 combines with J gene TRBJ2-2, with 7 nucleotides matching TRBD1. The germline V gene encodes CDR1 MNHGY and CDR2 SAAAGT. V shed 0 bases, J shed 6 bases, and the junction held 1 base outside the gene matches. CDR3 length equals 14 residues. The CDR3 region is CASSYSQGAGELFF. The CDR3 nucleotides are TGTGCCAGCAGTTACTCGCAGGGGGCCGGGGAGCTGTTTTTT.

There are a few counts of this clone. The genes are TRBV7-7 and TRBJ2-3, with D unclear. The germline CDR1 and CDR2 sequences are SSHAT and FNYEAQ (reference sequence). The germline V and J ends were trimmed by 0 bases and 0 bases, with 10 bases remaining between them. The length of the CDR3 is 16 residues. The CDR3 region has the DNA TGTGCCAGCAGCTTAGCGATATGGCGGAGCACAGATACGCAGTATTTT. This sequence encodes CASSLAIWRSTDTQYF.

V is TRBV6-1 and J is TRBJ2-5; D remains ambiguous. Trimming cost V 1 base and J 5 bases, with 11 bases left between them. CDR3 length: 14 amino acids. Germline loops: CDR1 MNHNS, CDR2 SASEGT. In nucleotides, the CDR3 is TGTGCCAGCAGTGAAGGCGGAAAGCCGGAGACCCAGTACTTC. This codes for CASSEGGKPETQYF.

J is TRBJ1-2 and V is TRBV30, with D unresolved. V was clipped by 0 bases and J by 4 bases, with 3 bases between them. CDR1 and CDR2 from the germline V gene are GTSNPN and SVGIG (reference sequence). The CDR3 is made up of 11 amino acids. The CDR3 DNA follows: TGTGCCTGGAGTGTTACCTATGGCTACACCTTC. Encoded protein: CAWSVTYGYTF. Combining the CDR3 with reference TRBV30 and TRBJ1-2 gives the whole variable domain SQTIHQWPATLVQPVGSPLSLECTVEGTSNPNLYWYRQAAGRGLQLLFYSVGIGQISSEVPQNLSASRPQDRQFILSSKKLLLSDSGFYLCAWSVTYGYTFGSGTRLTVV.

This clone was seen only a few times. The rearrangement joins TRBV6-8 to TRBJ1-5; TRBD1 might be the D (6 bases). The CDR3 has 13 residues. Trimming took off 5 bases at V and 7 bases at J, with 12 bases between the two ends. Germline CDR1 MNHGY, CDR2 SAAAGT. The CDR3 region has the DNA TGTGCCAGCAGTCTCTCACAGGGACAGCCCCAGCATTTT. Translation gives CASSLSQGQPQHF.

The chain employs TRBV6-8 and TRBJ2-3, with D unclear. V dropped 2 bases and J dropped 1 base, with 7 bases sitting between them. This CDR3 contains 14 residues. The germline V gene encodes CDR1 MNHGY and CDR2 SAAAGT. This chain's CDR3 is CASSYDPRTDTQYF. CDR3 in DNA: TGTGCCAGCAGTTACGATCCCCGCACAGATACGCAGTATTTT.

The chain couples TRBV6-8 to TRBJ2-1; no reliable D call. V lost 10 bases, J lost 5 bases, and 18 bases lay in between. Germline V CDR1 and CDR2: MNHGY, SAAAGT. The CDR3 consists of 14 residues. Written as DNA, the CDR3 is TGTGCCATCACCCCCAACGGGCAGAACAATGAGCAGTTCTTC. The encoded protein is CAITPNGQNNEQFF.

This chain connects TRBV9 to TRBJ2-3; maybe TRBD2 (5 bases). Looked up from germline, CDR1 is SGDLS and CDR2 is YYNGEE. V dropped 0 bases and J dropped 0 bases, with 8 bases sitting between them. The CDR3 contains 15 residues. The CDR3 coding sequence is TGTGCCAGCAGCGTAGCGGGGTTAAGCACAGATACGCAGTATTTT. Its protein product is CASSVAGLSTDTQYF.

By share of the sample, this clone is medium-sized. The chain carries TRBV11-3 and TRBJ2-7; 10 bases map to TRBD1. CDR1 and CDR2 from the germline V gene are SGHNT and YENEEA. This CDR3 spans 15 amino acids. The V and J ends lost 5 bases and 9 bases, in that order; junction bases with no gene match: 13. The CDR3: CASSPSGQGLSVQYF. CDR3 bases: TGTGCCAGCAGCCCCTCGGGACAGGGGCTCTCGGTGCAGTACTTC.

This clone was detected only a few times. This chain joins TRBV29-1 and TRBJ1-1; the D gene is possibly TRBD1 (6 bases). Germline CDR1 reads SQVTM; CDR2 reads ANQGSEA. Trimming removed 5 bases from V and 4 bases from J, with 14 bases in between. The CDR3 extends over 13 amino acids. The CDR3 loop is CSVPQGLTTEAFF. CDR3 coding DNA: TGCAGCGTTCCCCAGGGGTTGACCACTGAAGCTTTCTTT.

This clone was counted only a few times. The V and J genes are TRBV30 and TRBJ1-2; weak D call: TRBD1 (5 bases). The CDR3 is 14 residues long. V was shortened by 4 bases and J by 5 bases, with 17 bases between the two germline ends. Looked up from germline, CDR1 is GTSNPN and CDR2 is SVGIG (reference sequence). The DNA of the CDR3 is TGTGCCTGGACTTCCGTGGCAGGGTATTATGGCTACACCTTC. It translates to CAWTSVAGYYGYTF.

The chain links TRBV29-1 to TRBJ2-1; 9 bases match TRBD2. The CDR3 covers 13 residues. The junction had 7 bases not matched to a gene; V was cut back by 8 bases and J by 5 bases. CDR1 is SQVTM and CDR2 is ANQGSEA in the germline V gene. The CDR3 loop reads CSLLAGYDNEQFF. The CDR3 bases are TGCAGCCTTCTAGCGGGGTATGACAATGAGCAGTTCTTC.

The chain combines TRBV6-8 with TRBJ2-1; 10 nucleotides match TRBD2. V lost 10 bases, J lost 2 bases, and 14 bases stayed unmatched. CDR1 MNHGY and CDR2 SAAAGT come from the germline V gene. The CDR3 extends over 17 amino acids. As DNA, the CDR3 is TGTGCCACCAGAGGGGCTAGCGGGGGCCGTACCTACAATGAGCAGTTCTTC. Translated, it gives CATRGASGGRTYNEQFF.

By share of the sample, this clone is large. The chain links TRBV30 to TRBJ1-3; D is unclear. In germline, CDR1 is GTSNPN, CDR2 SVGIG (reference sequence). Trimming shortened V by 2 bases and J by 0 bases, and 5 bases separated the two germline ends. The CDR3 contains 13 residues. In DNA, the CDR3 is TGTGCCTGGAGTTCCAGCTCTGGAAACACCATATATTTT. Its protein product is CAWSSSSGNTIYF.

The chain is built from TRBV18 and TRBJ2-1, with TRBD2 matching 10 bases. The CDR3 totals 15 residues. Trimming removed 3 bases from V and 6 bases from J; junction bases left unmatched: 5. The germline CDR1 and CDR2 sequences are KGHSH and LQKENI. For the CDR3, the DNA is TGTGCCAGCTCACCCCGGACTAGCGGCCTCAATGAGCAGTTCTTC. Encoded protein: CASSPRTSGLNEQFF.

CDR3 loop: CASSQIPGQGDNEQFF. CDR3 nucleotides: TGTGCCAGCAGCCAAATTCCGGGACAGGGGGACAATGAGCAGTTCTTC. The chain combines TRBV14 with TRBJ2-1, with 11 bases identical to TRBD1. The V gene's germline CDR1 is SGHDN and CDR2 FVKESK. The J segment lost 5 bases and the V segment lost 2 bases, leaving 5 bases of the junction unmatched. The CDR3 sequence is 16 residues long.

The table lists this clone with a few counts. V is TRBV7-6 and J is TRBJ2-2; TRBD1 is a possible D gene (5 bases). CDR1 SGHVS and CDR2 FNYEAQ come from the germline V gene. Trimming left V 3 bases short and J 3 bases short, with 11 bases between. This CDR3 is built from 15 residues. As DNA, the CDR3 is TGTGCCAGCAGCTTGGACCAGGGTCACACCGGGGAGCTGTTTTTT. This codes for CASSLDQGHTGELFF.

V gene TRBV19 combines with J gene TRBJ1-4; 9 bases agree with TRBD1. Germline V gene sequence: CDR1 LNHDA, CDR2 SQIVND (reference sequence). The CDR3 is made up of 15 amino acids. Trimming at V came to 5 bases and at J to 4 bases, leaving 5 bases not matched to a gene. Written as DNA, the CDR3 is TGTGCCAGTAGTCCCGGACAGGGGAATAATGAAAAACTGTTTTTT. Translation: CASSPGQGNNEKLFF.

The chain links TRBV11-3 to TRBJ2-1, with 8 positions matching TRBD2. Losses at the gene ends were 0 bases for V and 7 bases for J; bases not matched to a gene: 8. The CDR3 consists of 16 residues. Germline CDR1 is SGHNT and CDR2 is YENEEA. CDR3 amino acids: CASSLDGGRSRNEQFF. Here the CDR3 DNA reads TGTGCCAGCAGCTTAGATGGCGGGAGGTCAAGGAATGAGCAGTTCTTC.